The 14 T cell receptor beta chains in this list originate from one sample, sequenced in a study of cytomegalovirus exposure and HLA in healthy donors. The primer mix had 60 Vbeta and 13 Jbeta primers. TCRdb's table, derived via immunoSEQ multiplex PCR, lists solely in-frame clones and lacks some. The table has roughly 150,000 clones, just under 80% seen once. The sequenced sample was PBMCs. These receptors were collected from a man aged 18 to 30 in good health and CMV-seropositive.

This clone has only one observation. The rearrangement joins TRBV27 to TRBJ2-1; 7 positions agree with TRBD1. The CDR3 has 16 amino acids. The V gene's germline CDR1 is MNHEY and CDR2 SMNVEV (reference sequence). The junction had 9 bases not matched to a gene; V was cut back by 3 bases and J by 4 bases. The CDR3 bases are TGTGCCAGCAGTTTGGGGACAGTCGACTTATACAATGAGCAGTTCTTC. Amino acid sequence: CASSLGTVDLYNEQFF.

The V call is TRBV7-8, the J call TRBJ2-7; possibly TRBD1 for D (5 bases). The CDR3 is made up of 14 amino acids. Germline V gives CDR1 SGHVS, CDR2 FQNEAQ. The germline V and J ends were trimmed by 5 bases and 2 bases, with 13 bases remaining between them. The CDR3: CASSGVRGTYEQYF. CDR3 nucleotide sequence: TGTGCCAGCAGCGGGGTAAGGGGAACCTACGAGCAGTACTTC.

This rearrangement joins TRBV20-1 to TRBJ1-1; D unresolved. CDR3 length equals 11 residues. Germline V gene data show CDR1 as DFQATT and CDR2 as SNEGSKA (reference sequence). The germline V and J ends were trimmed by 5 bases and 4 bases, with 8 bases remaining between them. CDR3 sequence reads: CSAGPATEAFF. DNA for the CDR3: TGCAGTGCTGGGCCGGCCACTGAAGCTTTCTTT.

CDR3 nucleotide sequence: TGTGCCAGCAGTTTCGGTGGGGGGGTTTACAATGAGCAGTTCTTC. This sequence encodes CASSFGGGVYNEQFF. The chain has TRBV27 and TRBJ2-1; 7 nucleotides align to TRBD2. CDR3 length: 15 residues. CDR1 is MNHEY, CDR2 SMNVEV, per germline (reference sequence). Unmatched junction bases numbered 6, after V lost 3 bases and J lost 4 bases.

The chain recombines TRBV7-2 with TRBJ2-5; 7 bases line up with TRBD2. This CDR3 is 15 amino acids long. With 2 bases clipped from V and 2 bases from J, the junction kept 5 bases outside the gene matches. CDR1 and CDR2 (germline): SGHTA, FQGNSA. The chain's CDR3 is CASSLTSATQETQYF. In DNA form, the CDR3 reads TGTGCCAGCAGCTTAACTAGCGCCACTCAAGAGACCCAGTACTTC.

This clone has only one observation. This chain uses TRBV2 with TRBJ2-2, with 8 bases fitting TRBD1. This CDR3 has 16 residues. The J segment lost 6 bases and the V segment lost 0 bases, leaving 6 bases of the junction unmatched. The germline V gene has CDR1 SNHLY and CDR2 FYNNEI. The CDR3 reads CASSEAQLDRAGELFF. The CDR3 DNA is TGTGCCAGCAGTGAAGCGCAGTTGGACAGGGCCGGGGAGCTGTTTTTT.

This chain connects TRBV4-2 to TRBJ1-4; no reliable D call. V lost 1 base and J lost 0, with 15 bases in between. The germline gives CDR1 LGHNA, CDR2 YNFKEQ. The CDR3 runs to 18 residues. The CDR3 nucleotides read TGTGCCAGCAGCCAAGTTCCCCATAGGAGTGCAACTAATGAAAAACTGTTTTTT. Its protein is CASSQVPHRSATNEKLFF.

The chain carries TRBV10-1 and TRBJ2-3; TRBD2 matches 9 bases. After removal of 5 bases from V and 3 bases from J, the junction contained 6 bases not matched to a gene. The CDR3 has 15 amino acids. The germline gives CDR1 WNHNN, CDR2 SYGVQD (reference sequence). The DNA of the CDR3 is TGCGCCAGCAGTTTACTAGCGGGCAGGACAGATACGCAGTATTTT. Its translation: CASSLLAGRTDTQYF.

The sample holds a few counts of this clone. The chain has TRBV4-1 and TRBJ2-1; TRBD1 is a possible D gene (6 bases). This CDR3 contains 15 residues. The V and J ends lost 4 bases and 2 bases respectively, with 12 bases between them. Germline lookup yields CDR1 MGHRA and CDR2 YSYEKL. CDR3 sequence (DNA): TGCGCCAGCAGCCCCCTTGGGGGCCCCTACAATGAGCAGTTCTTC. Translated: CASSPLGGPYNEQFF.

The V call is TRBV6-1, the J call TRBJ2-3; 9 nucleotides match TRBD2. The CDR3 has 15 residues. Germline values: CDR1 MNHNS, CDR2 SASEGT. J lost 4 bases, V lost 8 bases, and 10 bases had no gene match. CDR3: CASESGRPGADTQYF. CDR3 coding DNA: TGTGCCAGCGAGAGCGGGAGGCCCGGCGCAGATACGCAGTATTTT.

The chain combines TRBV28 with TRBJ2-3; 9 bases line up with TRBD1. Looked up from germline, CDR1 is MDHEN and CDR2 is SYDVKM. The ends lost 7 bases at V and 5 bases at J; junction bases unmatched: 10. The CDR3 has 15 amino acids. The CDR3 loop is CASKEGQGSGDTQYF. The CDR3 nucleotides read TGTGCCAGCAAGGAGGGACAGGGATCGGGAGATACGCAGTATTTT.

This clone was picked up a small number of times. The CDR3 region is CASSKRQSSSTDTQYF. CDR3 nucleotide sequence: TGTGCCAGTAGTAAGAGGCAGTCCTCTAGCACAGATACGCAGTATTTT. This sequence joins TRBV19 and TRBJ2-3; D not certain. The CDR3 contains 16 residues. Germline V gene sequence: CDR1 LNHDA, CDR2 SQIVND (reference sequence). V was cut by 4 bases and J by 0 bases, with 14 bases left in between.

The chain carries TRBV6-5 and TRBJ1-1; D not certain. V lost 6 bases and J 7 bases, leaving 12 bases between the germline ends. The CDR3 contains 12 residues. Germline CDR1 and CDR2: MNHEY and SVGAGI. The CDR3: CASSPGIDEAFF. DNA of the CDR3: TGTGCCAGCAGCCCGGGTATTGATGAAGCTTTCTTT.

This clone has only a few counts. The chain carries TRBV27 and TRBJ2-3; 8 bases are shared with TRBD2. J was trimmed by 2 bases and V by 3 bases; bases with no gene match: 7. The CDR3 is 16 residues long. The germline CDR1 and CDR2 sequences are MNHEY and SMNVEV (reference sequence). The CDR3 reads CASSFYAGGVTDTQYF. The CDR3 bases are TGTGCCAGCAGTTTTTATGCGGGAGGAGTCACAGATACGCAGTATTTT.